This TCR beta chain was documented in a study of CD8 T cells in ankylosing spondylitis. Study-wide results and limits: Those disease-linked clones were CD8+; they were also relatively rare in peripheral blood. A subset of motif variants has previously been described in the synovial fluid and blood of reactive arthritis. Enrichment of disease-linked clones was reportedly significant in matched ankylosing spondylitis synovial fluid.

This CDR3 is built from 13 residues. V shed 7 bases and J shed 7 bases, with 16 bases lying between them. Germline loops: CDR1 MNHNS, CDR2 SASEGT. This clonotype was seen ten or more times. Its cognate antigen is unknown. Preparation of TCR beta libraries was done by quantitative 5'-RACE with molecular barcodes. TCRdb reprocessed the 5' RACE reads with MiXCR, giving one entry per CDR3 protein. The table records 100,000 to 150,000 distinct CDR3 sequences, about 7% of them present only once. The sequence was obtained from a male donor with ankylosing spondylitis or in good health (not recorded which). Material for sequencing was blood, either unsorted or a sorted T cell fraction (not recorded which). The chain carries TRBV6-1 and TRBJ2-5, with D possibly being TRBD1 or TRBD2 (6 bases each). For the CDR3, the DNA is TGTGCCAGCAACGGGGGCGGGATCGGGACCCAGTACTTC. This codes for CASNGGGIGTQYF.